Presented here are 26 T cell receptor beta chains from one specimen sequenced in a study of OX40 agonist ivuxolimab in advanced cancers. The assay was immunoSEQ multiplex PCR, and TCRdb's table has in-frame clones only and misses some. The sample holds about 51,000 clones; about nine tenths are singletons and the top ten take 3.6%. This material consisted of CD4+ or CD8+ T cells sorted from blood, taken in a trial of the OX40 agonist ivuxolimab. These receptors originate from an adult with an advanced solid tumor such as melanoma, head and neck, liver or kidney cancer.

The genes are TRBV9 and TRBJ2-5, with TRBD2 identical over 8 bases. J was trimmed by 5 bases and V by 2 bases; bases with no gene match: 8. CDR1 is SGDLS and CDR2 is YYNGEE in the germline V gene. CDR3 length: 15 residues. CDR3 DNA: TGTGCCAGCAGCGTTAGCGGGACCGACACGGAGACCCAGTACTTC. Protein product: CASSVSGTDTETQYF. The full variable domain, in which reference TRBV9 and TRBJ2-5 provide the parts outside the CDR3, is DSGVTQTPKHLITATGQRVTLRCSPRSGDLSVYWYQQSLDQGLQFLIQYYNGEERAKGNILERFSAQQFPDLHSELNLSSLELGDSALYFCASSVSGTDTETQYFGPGTRLLVL.

The rearrangement links TRBV19 to TRBJ2-3, with 15 bases matching TRBD2. This CDR3 has 21 amino acids. The trim removed 1 base at V and 7 bases at J, leaving 18 bases unmatched. Germline V CDR1 and CDR2: LNHDA, SQIVND (reference sequence). CDR3 residues: CASSIGRRGLAGGPPPYTQYF. The CDR3 bases are TGTGCCAGTAGTATAGGTAGGAGGGGACTAGCGGGGGGCCCACCACCTTATACGCAGTATTTT.

The chain combines TRBV9 with TRBJ1-1, with D perhaps TRBD1 (5 bases). Germline CDR1 reads SGDLS; CDR2 reads YYNGEE. The CDR3 is made up of 14 amino acids. Trimming took off 3 bases at V and 1 base at J, with 10 bases between the two ends. CDR3 sequence (DNA): TGTGCCAGCAGCGCCTTCGGGGGGAACACTGAAGCTTTCTTT. As protein: CASSAFGGNTEAFF.

The chain joins TRBV6-1 to TRBJ2-7; D is perhaps TRBD1 (6 bases). Germline CDR1 reads MNHNS; CDR2 reads SASEGT. The CDR3 runs to 13 residues. V lost 6 bases to trimming and J lost 3 bases, with 12 bases between them. The CDR3 DNA is TGTGCCAGCAGATTTACAGGGATCTACGAGCAGTACTTC. Residues: CASRFTGIYEQYF.

The chain uses TRBV18 and TRBJ2-7; the match to TRBD1 covers 7 bases. There are 13 residues in the CDR3. The J segment lost 4 bases and the V segment lost 6 bases, leaving 6 bases of the junction unmatched. Germline loops: CDR1 KGHSH, CDR2 LQKENI. CDR3 sequence reads: CASSRDSQYEQYF. The CDR3 DNA follows: TGTGCCAGCTCCCGGGACAGCCAATACGAGCAGTACTTC.

The genes are TRBV28 and TRBJ2-5; TRBD2 might be the D (6 bases). The J call may be mistaken, given a closer DNA end match to TRBJ2-7. This CDR3 region has 13 residues. Looked up from germline, CDR1 is MDHEN and CDR2 is SYDVKM. CDR3 coding DNA: TGTGCCAGCTTAGGAGGGAGAGCGTACGAGCAGTACTTC. It specifies CASLGGRAYEQYF.

In this sample, this clone turned up a few times. V and J are TRBV5-5 and TRBJ2-1; 12 bases line up with TRBD2. CDR3 size: 17 residues. Per the germline V gene, CDR1 is SGHKS and CDR2 is YYEKEE (reference sequence). The ends lost 5 bases at V and 6 bases at J; junction bases unmatched: 12. This CDR3 reads CASRIRVASGRVNEQFF. CDR3 nucleotides: TGTGCCAGCAGAATTCGGGTGGCTAGCGGGAGGGTCAATGAGCAGTTCTTC.

The chain carries TRBV13 and TRBJ2-7, with D perhaps TRBD1 (6 bases). This CDR3 region has 15 residues. The germline V gene has CDR1 PRHDT and CDR2 FYEKMQ (reference sequence). V shed 2 bases and J shed 0 bases, with 11 bases lying between them. CDR3: CASSLYGTNSYEQYF. The DNA of the CDR3 is TGTGCCAGCAGCTTATATGGGACAAACTCCTACGAGCAGTACTTC.

The V gene is TRBV9, the J gene TRBJ2-2, with TRBD2 matching over 11 bases. The CDR3 is made up of 17 amino acids. Trimming took 1 base from V and 2 from J; bases not matched to a gene: 4. Germline assignment: CDR1 SGDLS and CDR2 YYNGEE. CDR3 residues: CASSVTSGGLNTGELFF. The CDR3 bases are TGTGCCAGCAGCGTAACTAGCGGGGGCCTTAACACCGGGGAGCTGTTTTTT.

V gene TRBV10-1 combines with J gene TRBJ2-1; 11 positions match TRBD1. The CDR3 is 17 amino acids. CDR1 WNHNN and CDR2 SYGVQD come from the germline V gene (reference sequence). The junction had 7 bases not matched to a gene; V was cut back by 6 bases and J by 0 bases. CDR3 coding DNA: TGCGCCAGCAGGCCCGGGACAGGGGGATCCTCCTACAATGAGCAGTTCTTC. Translation gives CASRPGTGGSSYNEQFF.

The chain joins TRBV11-2 to TRBJ2-7; maybe TRBD2 (6 bases). V dropped 5 bases and J dropped 6 bases, with 20 bases sitting between them. This CDR3 has 15 amino acids. Germline lookup yields CDR1 SGHAT and CDR2 FQNNGV. CDR3 DNA: TGTGCCAGCAGCCCCGAGGCGGTAAGGGGAGGCGAGCAGTACTTC. Its translation is CASSPEAVRGGEQYF.

In regard to this clone: One junction end disagrees with the germline gene, perhaps due to a read error. The chain uses TRBV19 and TRBJ1-5; the D gene is possibly TRBD1 (6 bases). Germline CDR1 and CDR2: LNHDA and SQIVND (reference sequence). This CDR3 region has 15 residues. The CDR3 DNA is TGTGCCAGTAGGATAGGGGGGTTAAGCAATCAGCCCCAGCATTTT. Its translation: CASRIGGLSNQPQHF.

The chain carries TRBV21-1 and TRBJ2-3. TRBV21-1 is termed a pseudogene. The CDR3 loop spans 16 amino acids. The chain's CDR3 is CASSKELQGDADTQYF. CDR3 bases: TGTGCCAGCAGCAAAGAACTACAAGGGGACGCAGATACGCAGTATTTT.

The chain has TRBV6-1 and TRBJ1-6, with D possibly being TRBD1 (6 bases). V was shortened by 1 base and J by 2 bases, with 18 bases between the two germline ends. In germline, CDR1 is MNHNS, CDR2 SASEGT. This CDR3 comprises 19 residues. The CDR3 nucleotides are TGTGCCAGCAGTGAAGGGGGCGGGAGGGGGGCGGCCTATAATTCACCCCTCCACTTT. Amino acid sequence: CASSEGGGRGAAYNSPLHF.

The chain is built from TRBV7-2 and TRBJ2-3; 8 bases line up with TRBD1. The CDR3 has 15 amino acids. After removal of 3 bases from V and 3 bases from J, the junction contained 5 bases not matched to a gene. Germline V lookup: CDR1 SGHTA, CDR2 FQGNSA. CDR3 amino acids: CASSFGQGETDTQYF. In DNA form, the CDR3 reads TGTGCCAGCAGCTTTGGACAGGGAGAGACAGATACGCAGTATTTT.

This chain joins TRBV7-9 and TRBJ2-7, with 11 bases fitting TRBD1. Germline CDR1 SEHNR, CDR2 FQNEAQ (reference sequence). Trimming took 1 base from V and 5 from J; bases not matched to a gene: 4. The CDR3 has 15 amino acids. Written as DNA, the CDR3 is TGTGCCAGCAGCTTAGGCCTGGACAGGGGGCACGAGCAGTACTTC. Protein: CASSLGLDRGHEQYF.

J is TRBJ2-7 and V is TRBV7-8, with D perhaps matching TRBD2 (6 bases). Germline CDR1 is SGHVS and CDR2 is FQNEAQ. The length of the CDR3 is 20 residues. V was cut by 1 base and J by 3 bases, with 28 bases left in between. The CDR3 DNA reads as TGTGCCAGCAGCTTAGTTTTTGCGGGTGGTAGCGGCCGCTGGGGCTACGAGCAGTACTTC. This encodes CASSLVFAGGSGRWGYEQYF.

The chain has TRBV6-9 and TRBJ2-7, with D possibly TRBD2 on 5 matching bases. Trimming cost V 0 bases and J 6 bases, with 24 bases left between them. There are 18 residues in the CDR3. Germline lookup yields CDR1 MNHGY and CDR2 SVAAGI. The CDR3 region has the DNA TGTGCCAGCAGTTATTCCCGGGATTTTGTGAGCGCTTCCCGCGAGCAGTACTTC. The encoded protein is CASSYSRDFVSASREQYF.

The genes are TRBV6-5 and TRBJ2-1; 10 positions agree with TRBD1. Germline trimming cut 4 bases from V and 7 bases from J; bases unmatched to any gene: 7. The CDR3 runs to 15 residues. Looked up from germline, CDR1 is MNHEY and CDR2 is SVGAGI. This chain's CDR3 is CASSWGQGRPNEQFF. The CDR3 coding sequence is TGTGCCAGCAGTTGGGGACAGGGGCGGCCAAATGAGCAGTTCTTC.

This clone appeared a few times. The chain couples TRBV6-8 to TRBJ1-1, with D hard to call. This CDR3 spans 11 amino acids. Germline V gene lookup returns CDR1 MNHGY and CDR2 SAAAGT. The V end was cut by 6 bases, the J end by 6 bases, with 8 bases between. CDR3 nucleotides: TGTGCCAGCAGGGGGAGCTCTGAAGCTTTCTTT. Translating gives CASRGSSEAFF.

The chain recombines TRBV10-3 with TRBJ2-3; no clear D gene. V was shortened by 6 bases and J by 4 bases, with 14 bases between the two germline ends. The CDR3 totals 14 residues. Germline V CDR1 and CDR2: ENHRY, SYGVKD. The CDR3 bases are TGTGCCATCAGCGATCTGGGTTTTTCAGATACGCAGTATTTT. As protein: CAISDLGFSDTQYF.

V is TRBV27 and J is TRBJ1-5; D may be TRBD1 (5 bases). Trimming took 3 bases from V and 5 from J, leaving 11 bases between them. From germline, CDR1 is MNHEY and CDR2 SMNVEV (reference sequence). The CDR3 is 14 residues long. CDR3 DNA sequence: TGTGCCAGCAGTTTGGCAGGGTGGGATCAGCCCCAGCATTTT. Translated: CASSLAGWDQPQHF.

The chain uses TRBV7-6 and TRBJ2-5; D uncertain. The germline V and J ends were trimmed by 3 bases and 5 bases, with 4 bases remaining between them. Germline CDR1 SGHVS, CDR2 FNYEAQ. The CDR3 runs 11 residues. CDR3 loop: CASSFGETQYF. The DNA for the CDR3 is TGTGCCAGCAGCTTTGGGGAGACCCAGTACTTC.

The V gene is TRBV5-1, the J gene TRBJ1-6; D ambiguous. The CDR3 is made up of 15 amino acids. Between the trimmed V and J ends, which lost 1 base and 7 bases, there was a span of 12 bases. Per the germline V gene, CDR1 is SGHRS and CDR2 is YFSETQ. The chain's CDR3 is CASSLQTTGNSPLHF. The DNA of the CDR3 is TGCGCCAGCAGCTTGCAGACCACGGGAAATTCACCCCTCCACTTT. The variable domain in full, completed from reference TRBV5-1 and TRBJ1-6, reads KAGVTQTPRYLIKTRGQQVTLSCSPISGHRSVSWYQQTPGQGLQFLFEYFSETQRNKGNFPGRFSGRQFSNSRSEMNVSTLELGDSALYLCASSLQTTGNSPLHFGNGTRLTVT.

The CDR3 coding sequence is TGTGCCAGCAGCTTAGGGGGGCAGCAGAATGAAAAACTGTTTTTT. The encoded protein is CASSLGGQQNEKLFF. This chain uses TRBV5-4 with TRBJ1-4; D is possibly TRBD1 (6 bases). CDR1 is SGHNT, CDR2 YYREEE, per germline (reference sequence). The ends were cut back, 2 bases at V and 5 bases at J, with 13 bases in the middle. The CDR3 covers 15 residues. The full variable domain, with the rest looked up from reference TRBV5-4 and TRBJ1-4, is ETGVTQSPTHLIKTRGQQVTLRCSSQSGHNTVSWYQQALGQGPQFIFQYYREEENGRGNFPPRFSGLQFPNYSSELNVNALELDDSALYLCASSLGGQQNEKLFFGSGTQLSVL.

This chain uses TRBV5-4 with TRBJ2-1; D is undetermined. The length of the CDR3 is 13 residues. Germline V gives CDR1 SGHNT, CDR2 YYREEE (reference sequence). Trimming shortened V by 4 bases and J by 4 bases, and 9 bases separated the two germline ends. The CDR3 here is CASSGVDYNEQFF. The CDR3 DNA sequence: TGTGCCAGCAGCGGGGTAGATTACAATGAGCAGTTCTTC.